Listed here are 29 T cell receptor beta chains from one sample, sequenced in a study of cytomegalovirus exposure and HLA in healthy donors. Amplification used 60 Vbeta primers and 13 Jbeta primers. TCRdb keeps only in-frame clones here, not all; method: immunoSEQ multiplex PCR. The top ten clones hold about 1.5% of a sample with some 180,000 clones, just over 75% of them seen once. The sequenced material came from PBMCs. These TCRs come from a young man in good health and CMV-seronegative.

The V call is TRBV11-2, the J call TRBJ2-5; D unresolved. V was shortened by 1 base and J by 5 bases, with 17 bases between the two germline ends. The CDR3 is made up of 16 amino acids. CDR1 SGHAT and CDR2 FQNNGV come from the germline V gene. In DNA, the CDR3 is TGTGCCAGCAGCTTAGCATTCATGGGCTCTCGGGAGACCCAGTACTTC. This encodes CASSLAFMGSRETQYF.

V usage is TRBV7-2 and J usage is TRBJ2-3; no clear D gene. V was cut by 0 bases and J by 2 bases, with 15 bases left in between. CDR3 length: 17 residues. The germline V gene encodes CDR1 SGHTA and CDR2 FQGNSA. In DNA form, the CDR3 reads TGTGCCAGCAGCTTAGCGCGGTTCGCATGGTCCACAGATACGCAGTATTTT. This codes for CASSLARFAWSTDTQYF.

The rearrangement joins TRBV27 to TRBJ2-7; the D is unclear. Trimming removed 0 bases from V and 3 bases from J, with 18 bases in between. Per germline, CDR1 MNHEY and CDR2 SMNVEV (reference sequence). The CDR3 extends over 17 amino acids. The CDR3 loop reads CASSLSMAALSVYEQYF. The DNA of the CDR3 is TGTGCCAGCAGTTTATCGATGGCGGCTCTTTCGGTCTACGAGCAGTACTTC.

The V gene is TRBV25-1, the J gene TRBJ1-4; no definite D call. The CDR3 length is 15 residues. Per the germline V gene, CDR1 is MGHDK and CDR2 is SYGVNS. Trimming pared 1 base from V and 4 bases from J, leaving 10 bases between. CDR3 region: CASSESWRFNEKLFF. For the CDR3, the DNA is TGTGCCAGCAGTGAATCATGGCGGTTTAATGAAAAACTGTTTTTT. The entire variable domain, with the rest obtained from reference TRBV25-1 and TRBJ1-4, is as follows: EADIYQTPRYLVIGTGKKITLECSQTMGHDKMYWYQQDPGMELHLIHYSYGVNSTEKGDLSSESTVSRIRTEHFPLTLESARPSHTSQYLCASSESWRFNEKLFFGSGTQLSVL.

This sequence joins TRBV27 and TRBJ1-1; tentatively, D is TRBD1 (6 bases). The CDR3 is 13 residues long. V lost 6 bases and J lost 11, with 19 bases in between. Germline V gene sequence: CDR1 MNHEY, CDR2 SMNVEV (reference sequence). The CDR3: CASRANDRLGAFF. CDR3 sequence (DNA): TGTGCCAGCAGAGCAAACGACAGGTTGGGGGCTTTCTTT.

The chain employs TRBV14 and TRBJ2-5; tentative D call: TRBD1 (6 bases). The CDR3 is made up of 13 amino acids. Between the trimmed V and J ends, which lost 8 bases and 1 base, there was a span of 11 bases. Germline V gives CDR1 SGHDN, CDR2 FVKESK. CDR3 coding DNA: TGTGCCAGCCGGAGCAGGGGCCAAGAGACCCAGTACTTC. The encoded protein is CASRSRGQETQYF.

In its sample, this clone was seen once. DNA of the CDR3: TGTGCCAGCAGTCCCGGGCCTCCGGGATACGAGCAGTACTTC. It is translated as CASSPGPPGYEQYF. V gene TRBV6-5 combines with J gene TRBJ2-7; maybe TRBD2 (5 bases). There are 14 residues in the CDR3. Germline-derived CDR1 and CDR2 are MNHEY and SVGAGI. V was cut by 5 bases and J by 4 bases, with 15 bases left in between.

The V call is TRBV6-6, the J call TRBJ2-1; 7 bases align to TRBD1. The V gene end was trimmed by 5 bases and the J gene end by 4 bases; junction bases not matched to a gene: 5. Germline CDR1 reads MNHNY; CDR2 reads SVGAGI (reference sequence). The CDR3 is made up of 14 amino acids. The CDR3 spells CASSLVDRYNEQFF. The CDR3 DNA follows: TGTGCCAGCAGTCTCGTGGACAGGTACAATGAGCAGTTCTTC.

This clone has a handful of counts. V gene TRBV6-6 combines with J gene TRBJ2-2, with 9 bases matching TRBD2. This CDR3 is 15 amino acids long. Unmatched junction bases numbered 8, after V lost 10 bases and J lost 2 bases. In germline, CDR1 is MNHNY, CDR2 SVGAGI (reference sequence). The CDR3 sequence is CATRGRGGNTGELFF. The CDR3, as DNA: TGTGCCACCCGGGGGCGGGGGGGTAACACCGGGGAGCTGTTTTTT.

This clone was seen a single time. CDR3 in amino acids: CASSWTGGEQYF. The CDR3 DNA follows: TGTGCCAGCAGCTGGACAGGGGGCGAGCAGTACTTC. The rearrangement joins TRBV5-6 to TRBJ2-7; TRBD1 matches 10 bases. Germline assignment: CDR1 SGHDT and CDR2 YYEEEE. This CDR3 region has 12 residues. V dropped 3 bases and J dropped 6; count of bases not matched to a gene: 0.

The chain recombines TRBV28 with TRBJ1-2; the D gene is possibly TRBD1 (5 bases). Per the germline V gene, CDR1 is MDHEN and CDR2 is SYDVKM. V lost 3 bases and J lost 4, with 12 bases in between. The CDR3 has 14 amino acids. Here the CDR3 DNA reads TGTGCCAGCAGTTTTATAGAAGGGGTCTATGGCTACACCTTC. Protein product: CASSFIEGVYGYTF.

The rearrangement links TRBV7-2 to TRBJ1-1; perhaps TRBD1 as D (5 bases). The CDR3 extends over 16 amino acids. The germline V and J ends were trimmed by 1 base and 1 base, with 13 bases remaining between them. In germline, CDR1 is SGHTA, CDR2 FQGNSA. The CDR3: CASSLGIPGGNTEAFF. DNA of the CDR3: TGTGCCAGCAGCTTAGGGATCCCGGGGGGGAACACTGAAGCTTTCTTT. Based on the CDR3 plus reference TRBV7-2 and TRBJ1-1, the full variable domain is GAGVSQSPSNKVTEKGKDVELRCDPISGHTALYWYRQSLGQGLEFLIYFQGNSAPDKSGLPSDRFSAERTGGSVSTLTIQRTQQEDSAVYLCASSLGIPGGNTEAFFGQGTRLTVV.

This clone was seen only once. The gene calls are TRBV7-2 and TRBJ2-1, with 8 bases aligning to TRBD1. The J segment lost 1 base and the V segment lost 5 bases, leaving 4 bases of the junction unmatched. The CDR3 runs 15 residues. The germline CDR1 and CDR2 sequences are SGHTA and FQGNSA. In nucleotides, the CDR3 is TGTGCCAGCAGCCAGGACAGGGCTTCCTACAATGAGCAGTTCTTC. It specifies CASSQDRASYNEQFF.

This clone was observed a handful of times. This chain joins TRBV18 and TRBJ2-7; TRBD2 matches 9 bases. CDR3 size: 14 residues. The junction had 2 bases not matched to a gene; V was cut back by 1 base and J by 4 bases. Per the germline V gene, CDR1 is KGHSH and CDR2 is LQKENI. CDR3 sequence: CASSPRTSEYEQYF. DNA for the CDR3: TGTGCCAGCTCACCACGGACTAGCGAGTACGAGCAGTACTTC.

The CDR3 sequence is CASSLDRVEGNTIYF. DNA of the CDR3: TGTGCCAGCAGCTTAGACAGGGTGGAAGGAAACACCATATATTTT. The J gene is TRBJ1-3, the V gene TRBV7-8, with D possibly being TRBD1 (6 bases). The V gene's germline CDR1 is SGHVS and CDR2 FQNEAQ. CDR3 length: 15 residues. Trimming removed 1 base from V and 4 bases from J, with 11 bases in between. The full variable domain, completed using reference TRBV7-8 and TRBJ1-3, is GAGVSQSPRYKVAKRGQDVALRCDPISGHVSLFWYQQALGQGPEFLTYFQNEAQLDKSGLPSDRFFAERPEGSVSTLKIQRTQQEDSAVYLCASSLDRVEGNTIYFGEGSWLTVV.

The sample holds a few counts of this clone. The V and J genes are TRBV2 and TRBJ2-5, with 8 nucleotides matching TRBD2. CDR3 size: 16 residues. With 0 bases clipped from V and 4 bases from J, the junction kept 7 bases outside the gene matches. The V gene's germline CDR1 is SNHLY and CDR2 FYNNEI. The CDR3 nucleotides read TGTGCCAGCAGTGAAGCGCTTTTTCGGGGGGGAGAGACCCAGTACTTC. Translating it yields CASSEALFRGGETQYF.

The chain is built from TRBV18 and TRBJ1-2, with 8 nucleotides matching TRBD1. Germline V gives CDR1 KGHSH, CDR2 LQKENI. V gave up 1 base and J gave up 4 bases; unmatched junction bases: 2. This CDR3 is 14 amino acids long. CDR3 loop: CASSPLTGAYGYTF. The CDR3 DNA reads as TGTGCCAGCTCACCACTGACAGGGGCCTATGGCTACACCTTC.

V gene TRBV29-1 combines with J gene TRBJ2-7; tentative D call: TRBD2 (6 bases). Trimming removed 6 bases at V and 3 bases at J, with 15 bases between. The CDR3 runs to 13 residues. Germline CDR1 and CDR2: SQVTM and ANQGSEA. Here the CDR3 DNA reads TGCAGCGTCCTGACGGGGGATGGCTACGAGCAGTACTTC. Translation: CSVLTGDGYEQYF.

This chain uses TRBV29-1 with TRBJ2-1, with TRBD2 matching 9 bases. CDR3 length equals 10 residues. CDR1 and CDR2 from the germline V gene are SQVTM and ANQGSEA. The trim removed 3 bases at V and 14 bases at J, leaving 2 bases unmatched. CDR3 DNA sequence: TGCAGCGTTGAGGAGCGGGAGGAGTTCTTC. It translates to CSVEEREEFF.

The chain has TRBV7-3 and TRBJ2-7; D perhaps matches TRBD1 (6 bases). V gave up 1 base and J gave up 9 bases, with 13 bases separating them. Per the germline V gene, CDR1 is SGHTA and CDR2 is FQGTGA. The CDR3 has 13 residues. The DNA of the CDR3 is TGTGCCAGCAGCTTAAGGGGACAAACACCGCAGTACTTC. It specifies CASSLRGQTPQYF.

This chain uses TRBV2 with TRBJ2-1, with 10 bases that match TRBD1. Trimming cost V 7 bases and J 2 bases; bases outside gene matches: 5. Germline CDR1 is SNHLY and CDR2 is FYNNEI. The CDR3 length is 15 residues. CDR3 coding DNA: TGTGCCAGCAATCAGGACAGGGGGACCTACAATGAGCAGTTCTTC. Translating gives CASNQDRGTYNEQFF. The entire variable domain, with the rest obtained from reference TRBV2 and TRBJ2-1, is as follows: EPEVTQTPSHQVTQMGQEVILRCVPISNHLYFYWYRQILGQKVEFLVSFYNNEISEKSEIFDDQFSVERPDGSNFTLKIRSTKLEDSAMYFCASNQDRGTYNEQFFGPGTRLTVL.

CDR3 sequence (DNA): TGTGCCAGCAGCCCGGGACTAGCGGGCCTCACAGATACGCAGTATTTT. As protein: CASSPGLAGLTDTQYF. The chain combines TRBV7-2 with TRBJ2-3, with 12 bases that match TRBD2. CDR3 length: 16 residues. Germline trimming cut 5 bases from V and 2 bases from J; bases unmatched to any gene: 5. Germline loops: CDR1 SGHTA, CDR2 FQGNSA.

The chain uses TRBV9 and TRBJ1-1; a possible D gene is TRBD1 (5 bases). V gave up 5 bases and J gave up 0 bases, with 14 bases separating them. The CDR3 runs 15 residues. CDR1 and CDR2 (germline): SGDLS, YYNGEE. CDR3 region: CASSQGGAMNTEAFF. The CDR3 region has the DNA TGTGCCAGCAGTCAGGGCGGCGCCATGAACACTGAAGCTTTCTTT. The full variable domain, rest sourced from reference TRBV9 and TRBJ1-1, is DSGVTQTPKHLITATGQRVTLRCSPRSGDLSVYWYQQSLDQGLQFLIQYYNGEERAKGNILERFSAQQFPDLHSELNLSSLELGDSALYFCASSQGGAMNTEAFFGQGTRLTVV.

The chain recombines TRBV7-8 with TRBJ2-3; D gene uncertain. The CDR3 runs 12 residues. Deletions cut 10 bases from V and 1 base from J, with 9 bases between. The germline V gene has CDR1 SGHVS and CDR2 FQNEAQ. Written as DNA, the CDR3 is TGTGCCACCCACCGGGGCACAGATACGCAGTATTTT. It encodes CATHRGTDTQYF.

The chain links TRBV13 to TRBJ2-5, with no clear D. The CDR3 length is 11 residues. V was pared by 0 bases and J by 11 bases, with 7 bases between. Looked up from germline, CDR1 is PRHDT and CDR2 is FYEKMQ (reference sequence). The CDR3 loop is CASSLGTRQYF. The CDR3 nucleotides are TGTGCCAGCAGCTTAGGGACCAGGCAGTACTTC.

This chain uses TRBV7-9 with TRBJ2-7; the D gene is possibly TRBD1 (5 bases). Germline CDR1 is SEHNR and CDR2 is FQNEAQ (reference sequence). V lost 1 base and J lost 5, with 18 bases in between. The CDR3 extends over 16 amino acids. As DNA, the CDR3 is TGTGCCAGCAGCTTAGTAGGTCCGACAGCTCCTCACGAGCAGTACTTC. It specifies CASSLVGPTAPHEQYF.

This chain joins TRBV10-2 and TRBJ2-7, with 13 bases lining up with TRBD2. This CDR3 is 18 amino acids long. The junction had 8 bases not matched to a gene; V was cut back by 1 base and J by 2 bases. Germline V CDR1 and CDR2: WSHSY, SAAADI. DNA for the CDR3: TGCGCCAGCAGTGAGTGGACTAGCGGGAGTTATCAGACCTACGAGCAGTACTTC. Residues: CASSEWTSGSYQTYEQYF.

The genes are TRBV6-1 and TRBJ2-7; TRBD1 agrees at 7 bases. The V and J ends lost 2 bases and 6 bases, in that order; junction bases with no gene match: 1. The CDR3 spans 12 residues. Germline CDR1 and CDR2: MNHNS and SASEGT. The CDR3 DNA reads TGTGCCAGCAGTGAAAACAGGGGCGAGCAGTACTTC. Its protein product is CASSENRGEQYF.

The chain uses TRBV9 and TRBJ2-3, with D uncertain. Germline V gene sequence: CDR1 SGDLS, CDR2 YYNGEE. Trimming pared 1 base from V and 7 bases from J, leaving 7 bases between. This CDR3 contains 12 residues. CDR3 residues: CASSVSPNTQYF. The CDR3 nucleotides are TGTGCCAGCAGCGTAAGCCCTAATACGCAGTATTTT.